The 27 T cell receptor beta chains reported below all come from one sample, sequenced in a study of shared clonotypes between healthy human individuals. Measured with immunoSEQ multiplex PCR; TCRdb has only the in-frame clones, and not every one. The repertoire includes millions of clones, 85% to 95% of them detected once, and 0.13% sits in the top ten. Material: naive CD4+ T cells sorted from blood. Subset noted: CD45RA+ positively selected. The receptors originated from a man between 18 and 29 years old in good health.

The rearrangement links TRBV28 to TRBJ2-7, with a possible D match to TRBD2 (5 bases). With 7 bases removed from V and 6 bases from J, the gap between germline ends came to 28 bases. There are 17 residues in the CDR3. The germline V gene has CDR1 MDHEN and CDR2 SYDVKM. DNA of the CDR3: TGTGCCAGCACCCCAGGATATGGTGTTAGCGTCCTGCGCGAGCAGTACTTC. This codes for CASTPGYGVSVLREQYF.

The CDR3 loop reads CASSVDGVENTEAFF. The CDR3, as DNA: TGTGCCAGCAGCGTAGACGGGGTAGAGAACACTGAAGCTTTCTTT. The rearrangement joins TRBV9 to TRBJ1-1; D gene uncertain. The germline V gene encodes CDR1 SGDLS and CDR2 YYNGEE. This CDR3 has 15 residues. The V end lost 0 bases, the J end lost 1 base, and 10 bases lay between the germline ends.

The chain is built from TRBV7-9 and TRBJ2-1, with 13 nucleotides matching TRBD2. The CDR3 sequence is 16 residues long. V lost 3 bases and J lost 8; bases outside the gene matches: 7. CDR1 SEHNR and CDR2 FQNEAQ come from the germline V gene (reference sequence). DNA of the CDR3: TGTGCCAGCAGCTTCTTCCGGACTAGCGGGAGTGATGAGCAGTTCTTC. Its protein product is CASSFFRTSGSDEQFF.

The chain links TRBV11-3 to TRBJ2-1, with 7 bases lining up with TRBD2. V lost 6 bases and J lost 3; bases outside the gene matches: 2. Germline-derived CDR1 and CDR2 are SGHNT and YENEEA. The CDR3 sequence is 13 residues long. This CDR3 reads CASSAGDYNEQFF. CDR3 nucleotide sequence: TGTGCCAGCAGTGCGGGGGACTACAATGAGCAGTTCTTC.

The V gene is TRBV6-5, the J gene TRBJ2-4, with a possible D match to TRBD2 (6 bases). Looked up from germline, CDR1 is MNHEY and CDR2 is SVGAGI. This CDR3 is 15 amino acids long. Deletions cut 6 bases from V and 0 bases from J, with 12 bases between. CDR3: CASSLTRGAKNIQYF. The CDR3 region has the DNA TGTGCCAGCAGCTTAACGCGGGGAGCCAAAAACATTCAGTACTTC.

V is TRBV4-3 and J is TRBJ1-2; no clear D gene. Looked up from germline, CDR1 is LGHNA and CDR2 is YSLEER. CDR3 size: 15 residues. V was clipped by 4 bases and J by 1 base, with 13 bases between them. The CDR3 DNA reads TGCGCCAGCAGCCGACAACGGGAGGGTAACTATGGCTACACCTTC. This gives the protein CASSRQREGNYGYTF.

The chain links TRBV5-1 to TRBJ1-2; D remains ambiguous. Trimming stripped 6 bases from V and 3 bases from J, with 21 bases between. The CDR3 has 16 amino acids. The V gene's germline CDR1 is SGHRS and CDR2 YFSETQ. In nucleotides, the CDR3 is TGCGCCAGCAAGCTTGATTTTATGGCAGGAGACTATGGCTACACCTTC. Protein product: CASKLDFMAGDYGYTF.

CDR3 protein: CSARGFTEAFF. The CDR3 DNA follows: TGCAGTGCTAGGGGGTTCACTGAAGCTTTCTTT. The rearrangement uses TRBV20-1 and TRBJ1-1, with D unclear. V was pared by 3 bases and J by 4 bases, with 6 bases between. Germline V gene data show CDR1 as DFQATT and CDR2 as SNEGSKA (reference sequence). This CDR3 is 11 amino acids long.

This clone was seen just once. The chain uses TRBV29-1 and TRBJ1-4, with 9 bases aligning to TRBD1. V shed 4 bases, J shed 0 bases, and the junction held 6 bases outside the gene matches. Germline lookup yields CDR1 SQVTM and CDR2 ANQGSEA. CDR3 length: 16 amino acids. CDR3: CSVVRTGAPTNEKLFF. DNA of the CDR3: TGCAGCGTTGTAAGGACAGGGGCCCCAACTAATGAAAAACTGTTTTTT.

DNA for the CDR3: TGTGCCAGCATGACTGGGGAGTACAATGAGCAGTTCTTC. Translating it yields CASMTGEYNEQFF. The chain recombines TRBV2 with TRBJ2-1; D might be TRBD2 (5 bases). There are 13 residues in the CDR3. Germline assignment: CDR1 SNHLY and CDR2 FYNNEI. V lost 7 bases and J 4 bases, leaving 11 bases between the germline ends.

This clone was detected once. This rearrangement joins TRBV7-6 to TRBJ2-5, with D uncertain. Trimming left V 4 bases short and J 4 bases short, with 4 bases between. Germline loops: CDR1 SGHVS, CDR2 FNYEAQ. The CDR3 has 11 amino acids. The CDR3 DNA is TGTGCCAGCAGCTCGAGAGAGACCCAGTACTTC. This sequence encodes CASSSRETQYF.

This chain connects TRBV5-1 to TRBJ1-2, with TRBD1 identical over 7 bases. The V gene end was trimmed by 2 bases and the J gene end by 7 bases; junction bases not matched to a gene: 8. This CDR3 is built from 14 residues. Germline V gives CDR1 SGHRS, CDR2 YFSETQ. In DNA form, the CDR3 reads TGCGCCAGCAGCTTCGACAGGGTGAAGGGTGGCTACACCTTC. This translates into CASSFDRVKGGYTF.

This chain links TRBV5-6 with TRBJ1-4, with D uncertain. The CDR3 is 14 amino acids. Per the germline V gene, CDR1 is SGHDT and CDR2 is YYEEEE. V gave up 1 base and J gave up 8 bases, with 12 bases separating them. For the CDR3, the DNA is TGTGCCAGCAGCTTGAGGAGGAATAGCGAAAAACTGTTTTTT. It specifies CASSLRRNSEKLFF.

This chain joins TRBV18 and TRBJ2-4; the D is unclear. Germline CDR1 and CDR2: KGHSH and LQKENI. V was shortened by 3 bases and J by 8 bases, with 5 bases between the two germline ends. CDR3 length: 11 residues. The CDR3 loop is CASSPMDIQYF. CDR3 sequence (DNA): TGTGCCAGCTCACCCATGGACATTCAGTACTTC.

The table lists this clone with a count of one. In DNA, the CDR3 is TGTGCTAGTGGTTTGGGGGGAACTAACTATGGCTACACCTTC. Residues: CASGLGGTNYGYTF. The V gene is TRBV12-5, the J gene TRBJ1-2; D unclear. Trimming left V 1 base short and J 0 bases short, with 6 bases between. This CDR3 has 14 amino acids. In germline, CDR1 is LGHNT, CDR2 FRNRAP.

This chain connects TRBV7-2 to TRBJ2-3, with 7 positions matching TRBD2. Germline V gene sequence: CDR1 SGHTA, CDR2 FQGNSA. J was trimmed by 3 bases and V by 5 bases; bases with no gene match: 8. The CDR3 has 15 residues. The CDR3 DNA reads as TGTGCCAGCAGCCTCGGACTAGGGGTTACAGATACGCAGTATTTT. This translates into CASSLGLGVTDTQYF. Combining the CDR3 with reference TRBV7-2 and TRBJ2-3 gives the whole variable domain GAGVSQSPSNKVTEKGKDVELRCDPISGHTALYWYRQSLGQGLEFLIYFQGNSAPDKSGLPSDRFSAERTGGSVSTLTIQRTQQEDSAVYLCASSLGLGVTDTQYFGPGTRLTVL.

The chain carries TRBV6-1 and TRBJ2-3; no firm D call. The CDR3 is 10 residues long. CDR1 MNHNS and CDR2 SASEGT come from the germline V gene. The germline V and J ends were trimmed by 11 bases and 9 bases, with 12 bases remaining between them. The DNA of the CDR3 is TGTGCCTCTGGGCGGCCAACGCAGTATTTT. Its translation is CASGRPTQYF.

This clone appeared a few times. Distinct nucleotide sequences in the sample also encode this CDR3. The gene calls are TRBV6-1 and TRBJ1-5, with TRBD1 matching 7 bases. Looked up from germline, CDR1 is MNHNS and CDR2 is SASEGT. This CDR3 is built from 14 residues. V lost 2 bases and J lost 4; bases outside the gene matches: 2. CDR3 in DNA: TGTGCCAGCAGTGAACTACAGGGGAATCAGCCCCAGCATTTT. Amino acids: CASSELQGNQPQHF.

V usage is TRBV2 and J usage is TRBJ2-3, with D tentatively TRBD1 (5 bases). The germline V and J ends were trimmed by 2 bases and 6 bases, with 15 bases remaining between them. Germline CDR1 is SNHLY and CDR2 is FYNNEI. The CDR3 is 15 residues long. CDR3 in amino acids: CASSERPTKGDTQYF. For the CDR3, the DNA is TGTGCCAGCAGTGAACGACCAACGAAGGGGGATACGCAGTATTTT.

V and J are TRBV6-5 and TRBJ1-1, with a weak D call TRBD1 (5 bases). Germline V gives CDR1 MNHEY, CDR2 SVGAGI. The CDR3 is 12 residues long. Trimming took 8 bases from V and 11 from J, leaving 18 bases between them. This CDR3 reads CASSWGRGVAFF. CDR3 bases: TGTGCCAGCTCCTGGGGTAGGGGAGTTGCTTTCTTT.

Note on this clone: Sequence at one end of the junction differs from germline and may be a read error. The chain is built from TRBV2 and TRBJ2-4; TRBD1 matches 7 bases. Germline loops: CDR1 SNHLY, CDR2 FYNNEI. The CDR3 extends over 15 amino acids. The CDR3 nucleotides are TGTGCCAGCACTGAACAGGGGCTAGCCAAAAACATTCAGTACTTC. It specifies CASTEQGLAKNIQYF.

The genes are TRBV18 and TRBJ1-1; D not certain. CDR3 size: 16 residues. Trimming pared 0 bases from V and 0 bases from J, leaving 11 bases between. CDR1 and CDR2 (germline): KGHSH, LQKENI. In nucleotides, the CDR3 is TGTGCCAGCTCACCACCGGAGCGGATCATGAACACTGAAGCTTTCTTT. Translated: CASSPPERIMNTEAFF.

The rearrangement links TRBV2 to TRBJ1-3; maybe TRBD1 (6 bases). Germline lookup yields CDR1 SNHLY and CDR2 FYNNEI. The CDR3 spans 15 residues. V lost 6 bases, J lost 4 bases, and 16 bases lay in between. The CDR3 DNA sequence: TGTGCCAGCAGCGAACAGGGTGGGGAGGGAAACACCATATATTTT. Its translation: CASSEQGGEGNTIYF.

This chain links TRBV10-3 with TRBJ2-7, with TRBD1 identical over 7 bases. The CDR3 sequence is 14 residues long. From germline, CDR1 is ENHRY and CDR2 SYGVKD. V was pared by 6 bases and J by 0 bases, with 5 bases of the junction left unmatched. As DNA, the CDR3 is TGTGCCATCAGGGAGGACAGGCACTCCTACGAGCAGTACTTC. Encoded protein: CAIREDRHSYEQYF.

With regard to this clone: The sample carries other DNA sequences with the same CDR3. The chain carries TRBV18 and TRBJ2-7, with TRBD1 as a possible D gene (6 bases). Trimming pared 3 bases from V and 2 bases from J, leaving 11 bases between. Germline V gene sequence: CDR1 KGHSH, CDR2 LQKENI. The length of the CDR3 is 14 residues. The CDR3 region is CASSPSTGPYEQYF. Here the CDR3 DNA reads TGTGCCAGCTCACCGAGTACAGGGCCCTACGAGCAGTACTTC. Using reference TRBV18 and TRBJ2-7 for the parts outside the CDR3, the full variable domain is NAGVMQNPRHLVRRRGQEARLRCSPMKGHSHVYWYRQLPEEGLKFMVYLQKENIIDESGMPKERFSAEFPKEGPSILRIQQVVRGDSAAYFCASSPSTGPYEQYFGPGTRLTVT.

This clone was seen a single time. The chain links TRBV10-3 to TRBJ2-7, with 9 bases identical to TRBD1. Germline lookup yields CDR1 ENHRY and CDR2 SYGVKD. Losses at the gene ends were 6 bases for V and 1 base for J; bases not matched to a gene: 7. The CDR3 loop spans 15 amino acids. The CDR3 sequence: CAIRPTGTGSYEQYF. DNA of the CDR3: TGTGCCATCAGGCCCACCGGGACAGGGTCCTACGAGCAGTACTTC.

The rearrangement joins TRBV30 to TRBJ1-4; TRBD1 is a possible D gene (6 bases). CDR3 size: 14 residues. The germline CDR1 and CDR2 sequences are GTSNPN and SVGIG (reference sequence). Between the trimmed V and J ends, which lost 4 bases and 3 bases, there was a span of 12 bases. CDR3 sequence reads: CAWTRGGPNEKLFF. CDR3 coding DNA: TGTGCCTGGACCCGGGGGGGGCCTAATGAAAAACTGTTTTTT. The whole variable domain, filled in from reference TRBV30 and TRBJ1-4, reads SQTIHQWPATLVQPVGSPLSLECTVEGTSNPNLYWYRQAAGRGLQLLFYSVGIGQISSEVPQNLSASRPQDRQFILSSKKLLLSDSGFYLCAWTRGGPNEKLFFGSGTQLSVL.